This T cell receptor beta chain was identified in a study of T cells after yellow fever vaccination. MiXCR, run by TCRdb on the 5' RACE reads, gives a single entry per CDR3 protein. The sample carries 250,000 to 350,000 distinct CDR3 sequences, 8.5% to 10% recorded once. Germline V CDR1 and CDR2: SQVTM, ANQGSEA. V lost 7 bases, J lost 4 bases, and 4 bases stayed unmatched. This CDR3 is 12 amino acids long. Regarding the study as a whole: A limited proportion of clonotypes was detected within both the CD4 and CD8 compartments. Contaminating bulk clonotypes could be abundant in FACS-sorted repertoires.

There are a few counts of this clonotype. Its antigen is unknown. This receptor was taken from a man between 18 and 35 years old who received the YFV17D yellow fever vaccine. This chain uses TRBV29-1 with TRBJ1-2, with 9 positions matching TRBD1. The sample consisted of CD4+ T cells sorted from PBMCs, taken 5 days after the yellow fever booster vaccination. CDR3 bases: TGCAGCGCTGGGGACAGGGCCTATGGCTACACCTTC. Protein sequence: CSAGDRAYGYTF.